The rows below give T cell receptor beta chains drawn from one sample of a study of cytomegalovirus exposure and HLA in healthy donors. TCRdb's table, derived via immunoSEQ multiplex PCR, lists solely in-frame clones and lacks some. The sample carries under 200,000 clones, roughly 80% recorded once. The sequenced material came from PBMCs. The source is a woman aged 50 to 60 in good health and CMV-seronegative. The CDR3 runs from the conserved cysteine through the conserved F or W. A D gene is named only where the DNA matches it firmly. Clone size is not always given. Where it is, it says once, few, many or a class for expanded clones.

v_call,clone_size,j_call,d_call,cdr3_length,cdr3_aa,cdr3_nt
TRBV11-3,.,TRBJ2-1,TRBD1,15,CASSLKGQGYNEQFF,TGTGCCAGCAGCTTGAAGGGACAGGGGTACAATGAGCAGTTCTTC
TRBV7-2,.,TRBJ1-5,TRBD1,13,CASSSDRDQPQHF,TGTGCCAGCAGCTCCGACAGGGATCAGCCCCAGCATTTT
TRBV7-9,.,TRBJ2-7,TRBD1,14,CASSLWDRSYEQYF,TGTGCCAGCAGCTTATGGGACAGATCCTACGAGCAGTACTTC
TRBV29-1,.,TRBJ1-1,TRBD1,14,CSVWFLDRGTEAFF,TGCAGCGTTTGGTTCCTTGACAGGGGAACTGAAGCTTTCTTT
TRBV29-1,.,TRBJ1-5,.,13,CSAGWRTDQPQHF,TGCAGCGCGGGGTGGCGGACAGATCAGCCCCAGCATTTT
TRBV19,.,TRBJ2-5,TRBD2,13,CASSMRTRETQYF,TGTGCCAGTAGTATGCGGACTAGAGAGACCCAGTACTTC
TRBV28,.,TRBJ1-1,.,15,CASSLLGGGNTEAFF,TGTGCCAGCAGTCTGTTAGGGGGGGGGAACACTGAAGCTTTCTTT
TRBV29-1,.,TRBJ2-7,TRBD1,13,CSAAWQGANEQYF,TGCAGCGCCGCTTGGCAGGGGGCGAACGAGCAGTACTTC
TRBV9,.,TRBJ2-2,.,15,CASSVATSRGGELFF,TGTGCCAGCAGCGTAGCTACCTCCAGAGGCGGGGAGCTGTTTTTT
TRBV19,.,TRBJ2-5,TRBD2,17,CASRPSFGTSGQETQYF,TGTGCCAGTAGGCCCTCCTTTGGGACTAGCGGGCAAGAGACCCAGTACTTC
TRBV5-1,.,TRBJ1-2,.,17,CASSLEGLDGTNYGYTF,TGCGCCAGCAGCTTGGAGGGTTTGGACGGGACTAACTATGGCTACACCTTC
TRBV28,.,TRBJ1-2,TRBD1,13,CASITGGAVSYTF,TGTGCCAGCATAACAGGGGGCGCGGTGAGCTACACCTTC
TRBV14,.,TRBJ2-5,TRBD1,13,CASSPGGQETQYF,TGTGCCAGCAGCCCAGGGGGCCAAGAGACCCAGTACTTC
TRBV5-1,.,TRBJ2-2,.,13,CASSEQGTGELFF,TGCGCCAGCAGCGAACAGGGCACCGGGGAGCTGTTTTTT
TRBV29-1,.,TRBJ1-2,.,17,CSVEDGVLGASNYGYTF,TGCAGCGTTGAAGATGGTGTGTTGGGGGCTTCTAACTATGGCTACACCTTC
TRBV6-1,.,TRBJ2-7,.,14,CASSFTGRFYEQYF,TGTGCCAGCAGTTTTACAGGGAGATTCTACGAGCAGTACTTC
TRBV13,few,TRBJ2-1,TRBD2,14,CASSPPWTRLEQFF,TGTGCCAGCAGCCCACCCTGGACTAGGCTTGAGCAGTTCTTC
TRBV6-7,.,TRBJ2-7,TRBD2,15,CASSYSLAGVHEQYF,TGTGCCAGCAGTTACTCGCTAGCGGGAGTCCACGAGCAGTACTTC
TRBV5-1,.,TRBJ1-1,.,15,CASSLQGGGYTEAFF,TGCGCCAGCAGCCTCCAAGGGGGAGGGTACACTGAAGCTTTCTTT
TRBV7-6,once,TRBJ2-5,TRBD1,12,CASSDRGETQYF,TGTGCCAGCAGCGACAGGGGTGAGACCCAGTACTTC
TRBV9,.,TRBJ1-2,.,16,CASSIDHPRGSSGYTF,TGTGCCAGCAGCATAGACCATCCTCGGGGGTCGAGTGGCTACACCTTC
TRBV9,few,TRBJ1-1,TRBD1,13,CASSVGDRAEAFF,TGTGCCAGCAGCGTAGGGGACAGAGCTGAAGCTTTCTTT
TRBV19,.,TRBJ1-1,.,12,CASSLPGNEAFF,TGTGCCAGTAGTTTACCAGGGAATGAAGCTTTCTTT
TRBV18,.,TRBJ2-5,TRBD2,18,CASSPGTSGAWYQETQYF,TGTGCCAGCTCACCGGGGACTAGCGGGGCTTGGTACCAAGAGACCCAGTACTTC
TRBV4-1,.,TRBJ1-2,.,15,CASSQVQHRRDGYTF,TGCGCCAGCAGCCAAGTCCAGCATCGCAGGGATGGCTACACCTTC
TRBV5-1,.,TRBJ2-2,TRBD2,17,CASSWPPSGRDAGELFF,TGCGCCAGCAGCTGGCCCCCGAGCGGGAGGGATGCCGGGGAGCTGTTTTTT
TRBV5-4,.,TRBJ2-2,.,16,CASSPTGRINTGELFF,TGTGCCAGCAGTCCGACAGGGAGGATAAACACCGGGGAGCTGTTTTTT
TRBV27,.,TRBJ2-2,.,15,CASSFRQGDTGELFF,TGTGCCAGCAGTTTTAGGCAGGGTGACACCGGGGAGCTGTTTTTT
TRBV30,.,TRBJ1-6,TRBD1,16,CAWRVQGQVERSPLHF,TGTGCCTGGAGAGTCCAAGGACAGGTAGAAAGGTCACCCCTCCACTTT
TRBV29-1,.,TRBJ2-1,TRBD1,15,CSVEEGQPPYNEQFF,TGCAGCGTTGAAGAGGGACAGCCCCCCTACAATGAGCAGTTCTTC
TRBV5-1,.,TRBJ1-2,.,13,CASSTTGNYGYTF,TGCGCCAGCAGCACGACGGGGAACTATGGCTACACCTTC
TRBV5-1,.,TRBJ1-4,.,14,CASSDRGGGEKLFF,TGCGCCAGCAGCGACCGTGGGGGAGGCGAAAAACTGTTTTTT
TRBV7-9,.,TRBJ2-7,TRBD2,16,CASSYNSGRGTYEQYF,TGTGCCAGCAGCTATAATAGCGGGAGGGGAACCTACGAGCAGTACTTC
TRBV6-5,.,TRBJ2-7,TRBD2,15,CASSPLAGGGYEQYF,TGTGCCAGCAGTCCCTTAGCGGGAGGGGGATACGAGCAGTACTTC
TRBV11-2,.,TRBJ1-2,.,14,CASRPSGVWYGYTF,TGTGCCAGCAGACCGAGCGGGGTGTGGTATGGCTACACCTTC
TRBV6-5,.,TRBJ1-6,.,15,CASSRNDRPGSPLHF,TGTGCCAGCAGTCGCAATGACCGACCGGGGTCACCCCTCCACTTT
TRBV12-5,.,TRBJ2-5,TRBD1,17,CASGFTPGTGVRETQYF,TGTGCTAGTGGTTTCACTCCCGGGACAGGGGTACGGGAGACCCAGTACTTC
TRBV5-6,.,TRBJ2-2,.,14,CASSSDLKTGELFF,TGTGCCAGCAGCTCGGACTTGAAGACCGGGGAGCTGTTTTTT
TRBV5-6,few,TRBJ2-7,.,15,CASSLSPQNDYEQYF,TGTGCCAGCAGCTTGTCCCCACAGAACGACTACGAGCAGTACTTC
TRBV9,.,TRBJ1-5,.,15,CASSVDPRADQPQHF,TGTGCCAGCAGCGTAGACCCTCGAGCGGATCAGCCCCAGCATTTT
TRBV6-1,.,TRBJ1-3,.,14,CAGQGTLSGNTIYF,TGTGCCGGCCAGGGGACACTCTCTGGAAACACCATATATTTT
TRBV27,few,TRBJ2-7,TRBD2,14,CASSPRLASYEQYF,TGTGCCAGCAGTCCCCGACTAGCTTCCTACGAGCAGTACTTC
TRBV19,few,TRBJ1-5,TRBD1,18,CASRGGGTGNYGNQPQHF,TGTGCCAGTAGAGGGGGTGGGACAGGGAATTACGGCAATCAGCCCCAGCATTTT
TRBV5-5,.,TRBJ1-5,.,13,CASSLQSNQPQHF,TGTGCCAGCAGCTTGCAGAGCAATCAGCCCCAGCATTTT
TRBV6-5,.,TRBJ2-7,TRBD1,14,CASSGTGSPYEQYF,TGTGCCAGCAGTGGGACAGGGTCCCCCTACGAGCAGTACTTC
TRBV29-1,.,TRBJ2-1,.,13,CSVVPQQDVQQFF,TGCAGCGTCGTCCCCCAACAGGATGTCCAGCAGTTCTTC
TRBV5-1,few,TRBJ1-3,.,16,CASSLTGSNSGNTIYF,TGCGCCAGCAGCTTGACAGGGAGTAACTCTGGAAACACCATATATTTT
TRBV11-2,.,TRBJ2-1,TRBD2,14,CASLEVAGYNEQFF,TGTGCCAGCTTGGAAGTAGCGGGATACAATGAGCAGTTCTTC
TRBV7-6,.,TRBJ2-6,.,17,CASSLAGARSGANVLTF,TGTGCCAGCAGCTTAGCCGGTGCGCGCTCTGGGGCCAACGTCCTGACTTTC
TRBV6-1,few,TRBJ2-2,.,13,CASDQGLSGELFF,TGTGCCAGCGACCAGGGGCTAAGCGGGGAGCTGTTTTTT
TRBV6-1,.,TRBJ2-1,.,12,CASSERGNEQFF,TGTGCCAGCAGTGAAAGGGGGAATGAGCAGTTCTTC
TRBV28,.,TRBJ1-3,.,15,CASSSARGGGNTIYF,TGTGCCAGCAGTTCGGCGCGGGGGGGTGGAAACACCATATATTTT
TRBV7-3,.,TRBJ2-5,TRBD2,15,CASSLGRGGEETQYF,TGTGCCAGCAGCCTGGGACGGGGGGGGGAAGAGACCCAGTACTTC